This is a list of T cell receptor beta chains from one sample in a study of PD-1 blockade in classical Hodgkin lymphoma. Measured with immunoSEQ multiplex PCR; TCRdb has only the in-frame clones, and not every one. The data show more than 3,500 clones, under 80% seen once. Sequences were derived from peripheral blood mononuclear cells (PBMCs), sampled before the fourth cycle of nivolumab. These receptors were taken from a human donor with classical Hodgkin lymphoma. CDR3s include the opening cysteine and the closing phenylalanine or tryptophan. A D gene is named only where the DNA matches it firmly. The size field is filled for only some rows; it gives once, few, many or a size class.

>.|TRBV9|few|13|TRBJ2-7
TGTGCCAGCAGCCTGGGTGGGGAGGACGAGCAGTACTTC
CASSLGGEDEQYF
>.|TRBV21-1|.|13|TRBJ2-1
TGTGCCAGCAGCAACCCGGGTAGCAATGAGCAGTTCTTC
CASSNPGSNEQFF
>.|TRBV19|.|15|TRBJ1-2
TGTGCCAGTACCCTGAGGGGGTTTCGGTCCTATGGCTACACCTTC
CASTLRGFRSYGYTF
>.|TRBV23-1|.|16|TRBJ1-4
TGCGCCAGCAGTCAGCATGACAGTGCAACTAATGAAAAACTGTTTTTT
CASSQHDSATNEKLFF
>.|TRBV19|.|17|TRBJ1-5
TGTGCCAGTAGTCCGGAAGTATGGGGGACGAGCAATCAGCCCCAGCATTTT
CASSPEVWGTSNQPQHF
>.|TRBV27|.|12|TRBJ2-7
TGTGCCAGCAGTTTAGAGGGGCGCGAGCAGTACTTC
CASSLEGREQYF
>.|TRBV2|.|18|TRBJ2-5
TGTGCCAGCAGTGAATCCGGATTGGCGCTCCCCATATGGGAGACCCAGTACTTC
CASSESGLALPIWETQYF
>.|TRBV28|.|16|TRBJ2-3
TGTGCCAGCAGACGTACGGTAGCGACTAGCACAGATACGCAGTATTTT
CASRRTVATSTDTQYF
>TRBD2|TRBV30|few|14|TRBJ2-1
TGTGCCTGGACCCCGGGACTAGCCCACAATGAGCAGTTCTTC
CAWTPGLAHNEQFF
>TRBD2|TRBV7-9|.|18|TRBJ2-1
TGTGCCAGCAGCCCCTGGGGTAGCGGGAGTCTCTCCTACAATGAGCAGTTCTTC
CASSPWGSGSLSYNEQFF
>.|TRBV9|.|13|TRBJ2-3
TGTGCCAGCAGCCCAGAAGGGACAGATACGCAGTATTTT
CASSPEGTDTQYF
>TRBD1|TRBV28|.|15|TRBJ1-1
TGTGCCAGCAGGCAGACAGGGCTTGCGAACACTGAAGCTTTCTTT
CASRQTGLANTEAFF
>.|TRBV30|.|14|TRBJ2-1
TGTGCCTCAATGAGCGGAGTCTCCTACAATGAGCAGTTCTTC
CASMSGVSYNEQFF
>.|TRBV11-2|.|13|TRBJ2-3
TGTGCCAGCAGCTTAACAGTTGCAGATACGCAGTATTTT
CASSLTVADTQYF
>.|TRBV27|.|15|TRBJ2-3
TGTGCCAGCAGTTTAGCGGGGGCCCGCACAGATACGCAGTATTTT
CASSLAGARTDTQYF
>.|TRBV10-3|few|15|TRBJ1-1
TGTGCCATCAAAGTGTCGGTCATACAGGACACTGAAGCTTTCTTT
CAIKVSVIQDTEAFF
>.|TRBV29-1|.|12|TRBJ1-1
TGCAGCGCTGAGACAACGAACACTGAAGCTTTCTTT
CSAETTNTEAFF
>.|TRBV6-1|few|16|TRBJ2-7
TGTGCCAGCAGTGGAACCGGGTCTCGTGCCCCCTACGAGCAGTACTTC
CASSGTGSRAPYEQYF
>TRBD2|TRBV6-6|.|15|TRBJ2-1
TGTGCCAGCAGTTACTCCCTAGCGGGGGGAAATGAGCAGTTCTTC
CASSYSLAGGNEQFF
>.|TRBV9|.|17|TRBJ1-6
TGTGCCAGCAGCGTAGAGGCCAGGGCCGAATATAATTCACCCCTCCACTTT
CASSVEARAEYNSPLHF
>TRBD1|TRBV5-4|once|16|TRBJ1-2
TGTGCCAGCAGCCCGGCAGGGGGACAGGGGCCCTATGGCTACACCTTC
CASSPAGGQGPYGYTF
>TRBD2|TRBV19|medium-sized|16|TRBJ2-1
TGTGCCAGTAGTATTAGCGGGGCTAGCTCCTACAATGAGCAGTTCTTC
CASSISGASSYNEQFF
>.|TRBV30|few|12|TRBJ1-1
TGTGCCTGGAGTCCCACAAGGGCTGAAGCTTTCTTT
CAWSPTRAEAFF
>TRBD2|TRBV11-2|.|15|TRBJ2-5
TGTGCCAGCAGCACTCAGGGACTAGCGGAAGAGACCCAGTACTTC
CASSTQGLAEETQYF
>TRBD1|TRBV5-1|.|16|TRBJ2-7
TGCGCCAGCAGCTCGAGACAGGGGGCGTTTGCCTACGAGCAGTACTTC
CASSSRQGAFAYEQYF
>TRBD2|TRBV27|.|20|TRBJ2-1
TGTGCCAGCAGTTTATCGAGAGCCCCCCGAGCGGGACGAGAATACAATGAGCAGTTCTTC
CASSLSRAPRAGREYNEQFF
>.|TRBV7-9|medium-sized|15|TRBJ1-1
TGTGCCAGCAGCTTTCTAAGGTTGGGGTCGGCTGAAGCTTTCTTT
CASSFLRLGSAEAFF
>.|TRBV23-1|.|18|TRBJ2-2
TGCGCCAGCAGTCAATCTTCCAGGGCCGGCCTAAACACCGGGGAGCTGTTTTTT
CASSQSSRAGLNTGELFF
>TRBD1|TRBV5-1|.|15|TRBJ2-7
TGCGCCAGCAGCTTTGGGACAGGGGGCACCCTCGAGCAGTACTTC
CASSFGTGGTLEQYF
>.|TRBV5-5|.|15|TRBJ1-6
TGTGCCAGCAGCTTGACAGGCTCCGGTAATTCACCCCTCCACTTT
CASSLTGSGNSPLHF
>TRBD1|TRBV19|.|15|TRBJ1-1
TGTGCCAGCGGCGGGAGGGGACAGAGATTCTCTGAAGCTTTCTTT
CASGGRGQRFSEAFF